Following are 15 T cell receptor beta chains from one sample sequenced in a study of Tregs in tolerant kidney transplant recipients. Profiling relied on immunoSEQ multiplex PCR, and the TCRdb table lists in-frame clones only, not all of them. The table shows about 240,000 clones, with about 80% occurring only once. The sample comprised CD4+ T cells from blood. These receptors were obtained from a human donor in good health.

This clone occurred once. The chain is built from TRBV10-1 and TRBJ2-3; 10 nucleotides line up with TRBD2. From germline, CDR1 is WNHNN and CDR2 SYGVQD (reference sequence). Trimming at V came to 6 bases and at J to 8 bases, leaving 5 bases not matched to a gene. The CDR3 loop spans 13 amino acids. The CDR3 is CASSTGTSVTQYF. In nucleotides, the CDR3 is TGCGCCAGCAGCACCGGGACTAGCGTTACGCAGTATTTT.

The chain uses TRBV2 and TRBJ2-5; D is possibly TRBD2 (6 bases). The CDR3 contains 14 residues. Germline V gene lookup returns CDR1 SNHLY and CDR2 FYNNEI. Trimming took off 6 bases at V and 5 bases at J, with 16 bases between the two ends. The CDR3 DNA is TGTGCCAGCAGCGAAATCCCTAGCGAGGAGACCCAGTACTTC. Protein: CASSEIPSEETQYF.

The V and J genes are TRBV6-1 and TRBJ2-5; D is perhaps TRBD2 (6 bases). Germline V gives CDR1 MNHNS, CDR2 SASEGT. V was pared by 1 base and J by 2 bases, with 14 bases between. This CDR3 spans 16 amino acids. CDR3 residues: CASSEVGGFGQETQYF. The CDR3 nucleotides are TGTGCCAGCAGTGAAGTGGGGGGATTCGGGCAAGAGACCCAGTACTTC.

J is TRBJ2-3 and V is TRBV5-4; D ambiguous. In germline, CDR1 is SGHNT, CDR2 YYREEE (reference sequence). Trimming removed 0 bases from V and 0 bases from J, with 2 bases in between. The CDR3 is 13 residues long. The CDR3 protein is CASSLGSTDTQYF. CDR3 in DNA: TGTGCCAGCAGCTTGGGGAGCACAGATACGCAGTATTTT.

The chain combines TRBV20-1 with TRBJ2-1, with D unclear. The CDR3 extends over 11 amino acids. V was shortened by 3 bases and J by 10 bases, with 10 bases between the two germline ends. CDR1 DFQATT and CDR2 SNEGSKA come from the germline V gene (reference sequence). This CDR3 is CSASGMGEQFF. In DNA form, the CDR3 reads TGCAGTGCTAGCGGCATGGGGGAGCAGTTCTTC.

This chain uses TRBV6-1 with TRBJ1-2; 8 nucleotides line up with TRBD1. With V trimmed by 5 bases and J by 8 bases, 7 bases remained unmatched. CDR1 is MNHNS, CDR2 SASEGT, per germline. The CDR3 totals 13 residues. The CDR3 sequence is CASSLGQGGGYTF. The CDR3, as DNA: TGTGCCAGCAGTTTAGGACAGGGAGGCGGCTACACCTTC.

The gene calls are TRBV9 and TRBJ2-1; TRBD2 agrees at 16 bases. CDR1 SGDLS and CDR2 YYNGEE come from the germline V gene. The CDR3 sequence is 16 residues long. The J segment lost 5 bases and the V segment lost 4 bases, leaving 3 bases of the junction unmatched. CDR3 sequence (DNA): TGTGCCAGCAGCCCGGGACTAGCGGGGGGGAACAATGAGCAGTTCTTC. Amino acid sequence: CASSPGLAGGNNEQFF. The complete variable domain, with remaining parts taken from reference TRBV9 and TRBJ2-1, reads DSGVTQTPKHLITATGQRVTLRCSPRSGDLSVYWYQQSLDQGLQFLIQYYNGEERAKGNILERFSAQQFPDLHSELNLSSLELGDSALYFCASSPGLAGGNNEQFFGPGTRLTVL.

The V call is TRBV5-4, the J call TRBJ2-1, with TRBD2 matching 7 bases. Trimming at V came to 5 bases and at J to 4 bases, leaving 9 bases not matched to a gene. The CDR3 totals 15 residues. Germline loops: CDR1 SGHNT, CDR2 YYREEE (reference sequence). CDR3: CASSLLANRYNEQFF. CDR3 nucleotide sequence: TGTGCCAGCAGTCTACTAGCGAATCGTTACAATGAGCAGTTCTTC.

The CDR3 sequence: CASSLGRTADTQYF. Written as DNA, the CDR3 is TGTGCCAGCAGCTTAGGCCGTACGGCAGATACGCAGTATTTT. The chain combines TRBV13 with TRBJ2-3, with D hard to call. V shed 0 bases and J shed 4 bases, with 8 bases lying between them. The germline CDR1 and CDR2 sequences are PRHDT and FYEKMQ (reference sequence). The CDR3 totals 14 residues.

The chain is built from TRBV18 and TRBJ1-2; D call uncertain. This CDR3 is 15 amino acids long. V lost 3 bases and J lost 4, with 15 bases in between. Germline CDR1 is KGHSH and CDR2 is LQKENI. DNA of the CDR3: TGTGCCAGCTCACCTCAAAGTGAACTAAGCTATGGCTACACCTTC. This gives the protein CASSPQSELSYGYTF.

J is TRBJ1-2 and V is TRBV11-2; D is possibly TRBD1 (6 bases). The CDR3 has 14 amino acids. Trimming left V 1 base short and J 4 bases short, with 10 bases between. The germline V gene has CDR1 SGHAT and CDR2 FQNNGV. CDR3 nucleotide sequence: TGTGCCAGCAGCTTAGTTGAACAGGGCTATGGCTACACCTTC. Amino acids: CASSLVEQGYGYTF.

The V call is TRBV7-9, the J call TRBJ2-5; either TRBD1 or TRBD2 may fit D (5 bases each). This CDR3 region has 15 residues. Germline values: CDR1 SEHNR, CDR2 FQNEAQ (reference sequence). V lost 2 bases and J lost 5, with 15 bases in between. Here the CDR3 reads CASSLRGQAWETQYF. The CDR3 nucleotides read TGTGCCAGCAGCTTACGGGGCCAAGCGTGGGAGACCCAGTACTTC.

This clone was counted only a few times. For the CDR3, the DNA is TGTGCCAGCAGCAAGTATCAGGGGGTAACGCAGTATTTT. It yields the protein CASSKYQGVTQYF. The rearrangement links TRBV7-2 to TRBJ2-3, with 7 nucleotides matching TRBD1. The CDR3 is 13 amino acids. The V gene end was trimmed by 5 bases and the J gene end by 9 bases; junction bases not matched to a gene: 8. The germline CDR1 and CDR2 sequences are SGHTA and FQGNSA. The variable domain in full, with the rest retrieved from reference TRBV7-2 and TRBJ2-3, is GAGVSQSPSNKVTEKGKDVELRCDPISGHTALYWYRQSLGQGLEFLIYFQGNSAPDKSGLPSDRFSAERTGGSVSTLTIQRTQQEDSAVYLCASSKYQGVTQYFGPGTRLTVL.

The chain employs TRBV5-4 and TRBJ2-1; D is undetermined. The CDR3 is 14 amino acids. From germline, CDR1 is SGHNT and CDR2 YYREEE (reference sequence). The V and J ends lost 0 bases and 5 bases respectively, with 9 bases between them. The DNA for the CDR3 is TGTGCCAGCAGCTTGGTGGCAGCGAACAATGAGCAGTTCTTC. This gives the protein CASSLVAANNEQFF.

The chain links TRBV5-1 to TRBJ2-1, with 15 bases fitting TRBD2. The CDR3 runs 15 residues. Per the germline V gene, CDR1 is SGHRS and CDR2 is YFSETQ. J was trimmed by 7 bases and V by 3 bases; bases with no gene match: 2. The CDR3 reads CASSWGTSGRNEQFF. Here the CDR3 DNA reads TGCGCCAGCAGCTGGGGGACTAGCGGGAGGAATGAGCAGTTCTTC.